The 24 T cell receptor beta chains below were found in one sample sequenced in a study of T cell responses to AZD1222 COVID-19 vaccine. Assay used: immunoSEQ multiplex PCR; TCRdb lists only in-frame clones, some missing. The repertoire consists of under 25,000 clones, with about four fifths occurring once and the leading ten covering 16%. This specimen consisted of peripheral blood, obtained 28 days after the second AZD1222 dose. The receptors come from an adult who received the AZD1222 COVID-19 vaccine.

The chain has TRBV11-2 and TRBJ2-3; 12 nucleotides align to TRBD2. The CDR3 is 15 amino acids. CDR1 is SGHAT and CDR2 is FQNNGV in the germline V gene. Trimming at V came to 5 bases and at J to 5 bases, leaving 5 bases not matched to a gene. CDR3 nucleotides: TGTGCCAGCAGCCCGACTAGCGGGAGTCTAGATACGCAGTATTTT. It encodes CASSPTSGSLDTQYF.

The rearrangement joins TRBV15 to TRBJ1-2, with no clear D. Germline V gene lookup returns CDR1 LNHNV and CDR2 YYDKDF (reference sequence). The ends were cut back, 0 bases at V and 7 bases at J, with 15 bases in the middle. This CDR3 region has 15 residues. As DNA, the CDR3 is TGTGCCACCAGCAGAGATGCGAAGGGTCTGGGTGGCTACACCTTC. Its translation: CATSRDAKGLGGYTF.

The chain recombines TRBV19 with TRBJ2-1; D is possibly TRBD1 or TRBD2 (6 bases each). V lost 7 bases, J lost 7 bases, and 20 bases lay in between. The CDR3 extends over 15 amino acids. The V gene's germline CDR1 is LNHDA and CDR2 SQIVND (reference sequence). CDR3 DNA: TGTGCCAGTACCCGCTTTAATAGGGGGGTGAATGAGCAGTTCTTC. This gives the protein CASTRFNRGVNEQFF.

By sample share, this clone is large. CDR3 residues: CASSVGNTIYF. In DNA form, the CDR3 reads TGTGCCAGCAGCGTTGGAAACACCATATATTTT. The chain links TRBV9 to TRBJ1-3; no definite D call. There are 11 residues in the CDR3. V shed 2 bases and J shed 3 bases, with 0 bases lying between them. The germline gives CDR1 SGDLS, CDR2 YYNGEE.

The chain combines TRBV7-9 with TRBJ2-1, with D perhaps TRBD1 or TRBD2 (5 bases each). The CDR3 totals 15 residues. CDR1 is SEHNR and CDR2 is FQNEAQ in the germline V gene (reference sequence). V lost 10 bases and J lost 2, with 18 bases in between. CDR3 amino acids: CATIGVWGTYNEQFF. The CDR3 DNA follows: TGTGCCACCATCGGTGTTTGGGGGACCTACAATGAGCAGTTCTTC. Supplemented by reference TRBV7-9 and TRBJ2-1, the full variable domain reads DTGVSQNPRHKITKRGQNVTFRCDPISEHNRLYWYRQTLGQGPEFLTYFQNEAQLEKSRLLSDRFSAERPKGSFSTLEIQRTEQGDSAMYLCATIGVWGTYNEQFFGPGTRLTVL.

The chain couples TRBV6-5 to TRBJ2-5, with TRBD2 matching over 16 bases. V gave up 6 bases and J gave up 5 bases; unmatched junction bases: 3. Germline CDR1 and CDR2: MNHEY and SVGAGI. The CDR3 sequence is 15 residues long. The CDR3 protein is CASRGLAGGPETQYF. The DNA for the CDR3 is TGTGCCAGCAGGGGACTAGCGGGAGGGCCGGAGACCCAGTACTTC.

The chain is built from TRBV6-4 and TRBJ2-3; 9 bases are a match to TRBD2. J lost 0 bases, V lost 6 bases, and 4 bases had no gene match. CDR1 MRHNA and CDR2 SNTAGT come from the germline V gene. This CDR3 comprises 15 residues. This CDR3 reads CASSSTSGSTDTQYF. In nucleotides, the CDR3 is TGTGCCAGCAGCTCGACTAGCGGCAGCACAGATACGCAGTATTTT.

The V call is TRBV6-6, the J call TRBJ1-5, with D possibly matching TRBD1 (6 bases). V was trimmed by 2 bases and J by 7 bases, leaving 12 bases between them. Germline V CDR1 and CDR2: MNHNY, SVGAGI (reference sequence). The CDR3 has 14 residues. CDR3 protein: CASSYGAGVQPQHF. The DNA for the CDR3 is TGTGCCAGCAGTTACGGGGCAGGGGTACAGCCCCAGCATTTT.

The chain couples TRBV5-1 to TRBJ2-1, with TRBD2 identical over 12 bases. V shed 4 bases and J 9 bases; nucleotides not matched to a gene: 11. Looked up from germline, CDR1 is SGHRS and CDR2 is YFSETQ. CDR3 length: 16 residues. As DNA, the CDR3 is TGCGCCAGCAGCCGTCTGACTAGCGGGAGTTTCGGTGAGCAGTTCTTC. It yields the protein CASSRLTSGSFGEQFF.

The V call is TRBV19, the J call TRBJ2-1, with D hard to call. Looked up from germline, CDR1 is LNHDA and CDR2 is SQIVND (reference sequence). V shed 0 bases and J shed 7 bases, with 10 bases lying between them. CDR3 length: 14 residues. The CDR3 nucleotides read TGTGCCAGTAGTATAGATCGGCGAAATAATGAGCAGTTCTTC. Translated: CASSIDRRNNEQFF.

This sequence joins TRBV27 and TRBJ1-6; possibly TRBD1 for D (5 bases). The germline CDR1 and CDR2 sequences are MNHEY and SMNVEV (reference sequence). V gave up 5 bases and J gave up 4 bases, with 12 bases separating them. This CDR3 contains 15 residues. The CDR3 here is CASSLGTGYNSPLHF. The DNA of the CDR3 is TGTGCCAGCAGTCTTGGGACCGGGTATAATTCACCCCTCCACTTT.

The rearrangement links TRBV7-2 to TRBJ2-5; D not certain. Germline assignment: CDR1 SGHTA and CDR2 FQGNSA. Trimming left V 1 base short and J 0 bases short, with 6 bases between. The CDR3 contains 14 residues. Here the CDR3 reads CASSLVANQETQYF. The CDR3 nucleotides are TGTGCCAGCAGCTTAGTTGCTAACCAAGAGACCCAGTACTTC.

There are a few counts of this clone. The chain combines TRBV10-3 with TRBJ2-7; TRBD2 matches at 11 bases. Germline loops: CDR1 ENHRY, CDR2 SYGVKD. The J segment lost 5 bases and the V segment lost 10 bases, leaving 13 bases of the junction unmatched. The length of the CDR3 is 15 residues. CDR3 loop: CASATSGSVNHEQYF. The CDR3 bases are TGTGCCAGCGCCACTAGCGGGAGTGTGAACCACGAGCAGTACTTC.

This clone was observed a few times. J is TRBJ1-2 and V is TRBV29-1; TRBD1 matches 10 bases. The junction had 7 bases not matched to a gene; V was cut back by 4 bases and J by 8 bases. The CDR3 sequence is 13 residues long. Germline V gene lookup returns CDR1 SQVTM and CDR2 ANQGSEA. The CDR3 DNA sequence: TGCAGCGTTGGGGTGCGGGACAGGGGAGGCTACACCTTC. Translated, it gives CSVGVRDRGGYTF.

The chain carries TRBV18 and TRBJ1-5, with D possibly matching TRBD1 (6 bases). The CDR3 is 14 residues long. V was cut by 3 bases and J by 5 bases, with 11 bases left in between. Looked up from germline, CDR1 is KGHSH and CDR2 is LQKENI. CDR3 amino acids: CASSPTGRYQPQHF. The CDR3 nucleotides read TGTGCCAGCTCACCCACAGGGAGGTATCAGCCCCAGCATTTT.

The V gene is TRBV12-3 or TRBV12-4, the J gene TRBJ2-7; D not resolved. V lost 8 bases, J lost 0 bases, and 8 bases lay in between. The length of the CDR3 is 12 residues. CDR3: CASGQSSYEQYF. The DNA of the CDR3 is TGTGCCAGCGGTCAGAGCTCCTACGAGCAGTACTTC.

The chain employs TRBV6-5 and TRBJ2-5; 10 positions agree with TRBD1. Germline CDR1 reads MNHEY; CDR2 reads SVGAGI. This CDR3 comprises 15 residues. V shed 0 bases and J 4 bases; nucleotides not matched to a gene: 2. The CDR3 DNA follows: TGTGCCAGCAGTTACTCGAGGGACAGGGGAGAGACCCAGTACTTC. Its protein is CASSYSRDRGETQYF.

The chain has TRBV7-2 and TRBJ1-1, with D unclear. The V end lost 2 bases, the J end lost 0 bases, and 10 bases lay between the germline ends. Looked up from germline, CDR1 is SGHTA and CDR2 is FQGNSA. The CDR3 has 15 residues. The CDR3 DNA reads as TGTGCCAGCAGCTTATGGCGGACGGTGAACACTGAAGCTTTCTTT. It translates to CASSLWRTVNTEAFF. The complete variable domain, with remaining parts taken from reference TRBV7-2 and TRBJ1-1, reads GAGVSQSPSNKVTEKGKDVELRCDPISGHTALYWYRQSLGQGLEFLIYFQGNSAPDKSGLPSDRFSAERTGGSVSTLTIQRTQQEDSAVYLCASSLWRTVNTEAFFGQGTRLTVV.

The V call is TRBV10-3, the J call TRBJ2-7, with a weak D call TRBD1 (6 bases). Germline lookup yields CDR1 ENHRY and CDR2 SYGVKD. The CDR3 runs 15 residues. The ends were cut back, 2 bases at V and 5 bases at J, with 16 bases in the middle. Here the CDR3 DNA reads TGTGCCATCAGTGAGACGCTGACAGGACTGAACGAGCAGTACTTC. Translation: CAISETLTGLNEQYF.

The table lists this clone with a count of one. V usage is TRBV7-2 and J usage is TRBJ2-7, with TRBD1 as a possible D gene (6 bases). This CDR3 has 15 residues. The germline CDR1 and CDR2 sequences are SGHTA and FQGNSA. Trimming left V 0 bases short and J 5 bases short, with 14 bases between. CDR3 DNA sequence: TGTGCCAGCAGCTTAGCGACAGGCGCTAGGAACGAGCAGTACTTC. Translated: CASSLATGARNEQYF.

The chain couples TRBV27 to TRBJ1-2, with D maybe TRBD1 (5 bases). The ends were cut back, 5 bases at V and 0 bases at J, with 10 bases in the middle. CDR1 is MNHEY and CDR2 is SMNVEV in the germline V gene (reference sequence). The CDR3 spans 14 residues. CDR3 in DNA: TGTGCCAGCAGTCTGGCAGGGCCTAACTATGGCTACACCTTC. It translates to CASSLAGPNYGYTF.

This clone was counted a single time. The rearrangement links TRBV28 to TRBJ1-4, with a possible D match to TRBD1 (6 bases). The CDR3 contains 14 residues. Trimming shortened V by 5 bases and J by 7 bases, and 14 bases separated the two germline ends. The germline V gene encodes CDR1 MDHEN and CDR2 SYDVKM. CDR3 nucleotides: TGTGCCAGCAGTCTCGGCAGGGGAAGTGAAAAACTGTTTTTT. This sequence encodes CASSLGRGSEKLFF.

CDR3 nucleotides: TGTGCCAGCAGCTTTGGACAGGGCTACGAGCAGTACTTC. This sequence encodes CASSFGQGYEQYF. The V and J genes are TRBV11-2 and TRBJ2-7, with 8 bases matching TRBD1. The germline V gene encodes CDR1 SGHAT and CDR2 FQNNGV. The V segment lost 3 bases and the J segment 3 bases; nucleotides outside the gene matches: 1. The CDR3 contains 13 residues.

The rearrangement joins TRBV5-5 to TRBJ1-5; tentatively, D is TRBD1 (5 bases). Trimming pared 4 bases from V and 1 base from J, leaving 18 bases between. Germline V gives CDR1 SGHKS, CDR2 YYEKEE (reference sequence). CDR3 length: 17 amino acids. The CDR3: CASSLIGGRASNQPQHF. CDR3 coding DNA: TGTGCCAGCAGCCTCATCGGGGGGAGGGCCAGCAATCAGCCCCAGCATTTT.